The TCR beta chain described here comes from a study of shared clonotypes between healthy human individuals. The CDR3 has 16 residues. Germline CDR1 and CDR2: MNHNS and SASEGT. J lost 3 bases, V lost 2 bases, and 6 bases had no gene match. Every donor, a Caucasian adult, lived in Nashville, Tennessee. As originally analysed: Junction-only immunoSEQ data arrived without quality scores, meaning filtering differed. Produced via immunoSEQ multiplex PCR; TCRdb's table is partial and in-frame only. From that table come the V and J calls and clone size; the DNA was used to work out D and trimming. The sample has around 440,000 clones; about 74% are singletons.

The rearrangement joins TRBV6-1 to TRBJ2-1; 8 nucleotides line up with TRBD1. What was sequenced was PBMCs. The clonotype was recovered from a woman aged 40 to 49 in good health. Some clones in this sample may be carry-over from other donors' samples. CDR3 sequence: CASSETFGQGYNEQFF. The CDR3 DNA reads TGTGCCAGCAGTGAAACCTTCGGACAGGGCTACAATGAGCAGTTCTTC.